Following are 11 T cell receptor beta chains from one sample sequenced in a study of early T cells in non-severe SARS-CoV-2 infection. TCRdb analysed the 5' RACE reads with MiXCR anew, one entry per CDR3 protein. The sample gives tens of thousands of distinct CDR3 sequences, around 4.9% of which show up once; 4.9% is in the top ten. The sequenced material came from whole blood. These receptors were taken from an adult who was a healthcare worker with PCR-confirmed SARS-CoV-2 infection or an uninfected control (not recorded which).

This clonotype was counted many times. V and J are TRBV29-1 and TRBJ2-2; D is uncertain. There are 12 residues in the CDR3. Deletions cut 6 bases from V and 3 bases from J, with 8 bases between. Germline lookup yields CDR1 SQVTM and CDR2 ANQGSEA. The CDR3 loop is CSVRRYTGELFF. DNA for the CDR3: TGCAGCGTAAGACGGTACACCGGGGAGCTGTTTTTT.

In its sample, this clonotype was seen many times. The chain uses TRBV7-9 and TRBJ1-4; TRBD1 might be the D (5 bases). The CDR3 length is 15 residues. The V end lost 7 bases, the J end lost 5 bases, and 17 bases lay between the germline ends. Germline CDR1 and CDR2: SEHNR and FQNEAQ (reference sequence). This CDR3 is CASNPGPTQNEKLFF. The CDR3, as DNA: TGTGCCAGCAACCCGGGACCCACTCAGAATGAAAAACTGTTTTTT.

A few counts support this clonotype. V gene TRBV4-1 combines with J gene TRBJ2-3, with D perhaps matching TRBD1 (5 bases). Germline loops: CDR1 MGHRA, CDR2 YSYEKL. This CDR3 is 17 amino acids long. The germline V and J ends were trimmed by 0 bases and 2 bases, with 15 bases remaining between them. CDR3 residues: CASSQDSLQDTTDTQYF. The CDR3 DNA reads TGCGCCAGCAGCCAAGATAGTTTGCAGGACACCACAGATACGCAGTATTTT.

In this sample, this clonotype turned up many times. The V call is TRBV7-2, the J call TRBJ1-5; TRBD1 aligns across 8 bases. Germline V gene lookup returns CDR1 SGHTA and CDR2 FQGNSA. The CDR3 covers 13 residues. V lost 6 bases and J lost 7; bases outside the gene matches: 5. DNA for the CDR3: TGTGCCAGCAGTCAACAGGGGGAGCAGCCCCAGCATTTT. It specifies CASSQQGEQPQHF. The whole variable domain, remainder taken from reference TRBV7-2 and TRBJ1-5, is GAGVSQSPSNKVTEKGKDVELRCDPISGHTALYWYRQSLGQGLEFLIYFQGNSAPDKSGLPSDRFSAERTGGSVSTLTIQRTQQEDSAVYLCASSQQGEQPQHFGDGTRLSIL.

On this clonotype: One end of the junction varies from germline; a read error may be responsible. The rearrangement links TRBV14 to TRBJ2-2; the D is unclear. Germline V lookup: CDR1 SGHDN, CDR2 FVKESK. The CDR3 runs to 12 residues. In nucleotides, the CDR3 is TGTGTCAGCAACACGCACACCGGGGAGCTGTTTTTT. Protein product: CVSNTHTGELFF.

This clonotype was seen many times. The rearrangement uses TRBV7-2 and TRBJ2-3; D is perhaps TRBD1 or TRBD2 (5 bases each). The germline V gene encodes CDR1 SGHTA and CDR2 FQGNSA. The CDR3 loop spans 15 amino acids. Trimming took off 1 base at V and 4 bases at J, with 12 bases between the two ends. CDR3 loop: CASSLVGVLADTQYF. The CDR3 DNA is TGTGCCAGCAGCTTAGTGGGGGTACTAGCAGATACGCAGTATTTT.

At least ten counts were recorded for this clonotype. The chain joins TRBV6-6 to TRBJ2-7; no clear D gene. The CDR3 runs 11 residues. Between the trimmed V and J ends, which lost 10 bases and 6 bases, there was a span of 13 bases. Germline V gene sequence: CDR1 MNHNY, CDR2 SVGAGI (reference sequence). The CDR3 region is CAIGDLPEQYF. As DNA, the CDR3 is TGTGCCATCGGTGATTTGCCCGAGCAGTACTTC.

This clonotype has more than one count but fewer than ten. The J gene is TRBJ2-2, the V gene TRBV29-1; D may be TRBD1 (5 bases). Germline V gene sequence: CDR1 SQVTM, CDR2 ANQGSEA. The CDR3 loop spans 14 amino acids. Trimming removed 4 bases at V and 0 bases at J, with 9 bases between. The DNA for the CDR3 is TGCAGCGTTGCAGGGAATGCGAACACCGGGGAGCTGTTTTTT. Protein product: CSVAGNANTGELFF.

This clonotype was counted at least ten times. The chain joins TRBV19 to TRBJ2-7, with 14 bases lining up with TRBD2. The CDR3 spans 16 residues. J was trimmed by 3 bases and V by 4 bases; bases with no gene match: 5. Germline V gives CDR1 LNHDA, CDR2 SQIVND (reference sequence). CDR3 amino acids: CASSKPGTSGSYEQYF. The CDR3 DNA is TGTGCCAGTAGTAAACCGGGGACTAGCGGGAGCTACGAGCAGTACTTC.

A few counts support this clonotype. This chain's CDR3 is CASSASGSGATIYF. The CDR3 nucleotides read TGTGCCAGCAGTGCCTCCGGGTCTGGAGCCACCATATATTTT. The rearrangement joins TRBV12-3 or TRBV12-4 to TRBJ1-3; D unclear. The CDR3 sequence is 14 residues long. V was shortened by 5 bases and J by 9 bases, with 17 bases between the two germline ends.

This clonotype was observed many times. The V gene is TRBV7-3, the J gene TRBJ1-1, with a tentative D call TRBD1 (5 bases). Germline V CDR1 and CDR2: SGHTA, FQGTGA. The germline V and J ends were trimmed by 5 bases and 0 bases, with 13 bases remaining between them. This CDR3 is built from 15 residues. CDR3 protein: CASSQMGGLNTEAFF. CDR3 sequence (DNA): TGTGCCAGCAGCCAAATGGGGGGTTTGAACACTGAAGCTTTCTTT. The full variable domain, its missing parts supplied by reference TRBV7-3 and TRBJ1-1, is GAGVSQTPSNKVTEKGKYVELRCDPISGHTALYWYRQSLGQGPEFLIYFQGTGAADDSGLPNDRFFAVRPEGSVSTLKIQRTERGDSAVYLCASSQMGGLNTEAFFGQGTRLTVV.